These T cell receptor beta chains were read from a single sample in a study of graft-versus-host responses after intestinal transplantation. Assay used: immunoSEQ multiplex PCR; TCRdb lists only in-frame clones, some missing. The sample has roughly 36,000 clones, roughly four fifths seen once. The source material was PBMCs, sampled 1,000 to 1,200 days after transplant. Receptors were obtained from a human patient who received an intestinal transplant, so some T cells may come from the graft donor. Both conserved end residues are part of each CDR3. Each record gives: V gene, J gene, D gene, clone size, CDR3 DNA, CDR3 protein. D genes are given only for firm matches. Some rows have no size entry. The others give once, few or many, or a class for an expanded clone.

TRBV2	TRBJ1-5	NA	few	TGTGCCAGCAGTGAACGGGCAGGGAATCAGCCCCAGCATTTT	CASSERAGNQPQHF
TRBV5-1	TRBJ2-7	NA	NA	TGCGCCAGCAGTTCCACAGGCTACGAGCAGTACTTC	CASSSTGYEQYF
TRBV2	TRBJ1-1	NA	NA	TGTGCCAGCAGTGAAGAGGGAGGGGTCGGAACTGAAGCTTTCTTT	CASSEEGGVGTEAFF
TRBV11-1	TRBJ2-1	TRBD2	NA	TGTGCCAGCAGCCGTCCAGGGACTAGCGGTTTTAATGAGCAGTTCTTC	CASSRPGTSGFNEQFF
TRBV5-1	TRBJ1-1	NA	NA	TGCGCCAGCAGTCGGGGGAACACTGAAGCTTTCTTT	CASSRGNTEAFF
TRBV19	TRBJ1-2	NA	few	TGTGCCAGTAGTAAGACCCAGGAGCTCGCACGCTATGGCTACACCTTC	CASSKTQELARYGYTF
TRBV6-1	TRBJ2-5	TRBD2	few	TGTGCCAGCAGTGAAATAGCGGGAGAAGGAGAGACCCAGTACTTC	CASSEIAGEGETQYF
TRBV5-6	TRBJ2-2	TRBD1	NA	TGTGCCAGCAGCTTCTCGGGACAGGGGGTACGCGGCACCGGGGAGCTGTTTTTT	CASSFSGQGVRGTGELFF
TRBV6-5	TRBJ2-7	NA	NA	TGTGCCAGCAGTTCCGATAAGGGCTCCTACGAGCAGTACTTC	CASSSDKGSYEQYF
TRBV27	TRBJ2-7	TRBD2	NA	TGTGCCAGCCGACTAGCGGGGAGCTCCTACGAGCAGTACTTC	CASRLAGSSYEQYF
TRBV15	TRBJ1-4	NA	few	TGTGCCACCAGCATCCCCAGTTGGGGGGGGAAACTGTTTTTT	CATSIPSWGGKLFF
TRBV27	TRBJ2-1	TRBD2	NA	TGTGCCAGCAGTGCCGGGACTAGCGGGAGGAGTAAGACCTACAATGAGCAGTTCTTC	CASSAGTSGRSKTYNEQFF
TRBV9	TRBJ2-3	TRBD2	NA	TGTGCCAGCAGCGTAGACCCTAGCGGGAGTGTCACAGATACGCAGTATTTT	CASSVDPSGSVTDTQYF
TRBV28	TRBJ2-1	NA	NA	TGTGCCAGCAGCCAGTGGCGGGGAAACAATGAGCAGTTCTTC	CASSQWRGNNEQFF
TRBV9	TRBJ1-2	TRBD1	NA	TGTGCCAGTAGCTCAGGACAGGGGGATGGCTACACCTTC	CASSSGQGDGYTF